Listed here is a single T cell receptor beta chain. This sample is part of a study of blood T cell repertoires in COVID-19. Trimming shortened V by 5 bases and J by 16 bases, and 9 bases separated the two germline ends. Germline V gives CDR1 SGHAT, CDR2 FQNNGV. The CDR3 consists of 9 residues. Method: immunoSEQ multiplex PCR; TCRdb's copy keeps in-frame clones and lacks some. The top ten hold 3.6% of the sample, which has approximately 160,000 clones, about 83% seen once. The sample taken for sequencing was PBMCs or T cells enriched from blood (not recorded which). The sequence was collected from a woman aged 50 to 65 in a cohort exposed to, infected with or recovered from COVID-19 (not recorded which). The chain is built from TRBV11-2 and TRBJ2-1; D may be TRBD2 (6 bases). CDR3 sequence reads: CASSPGLFF. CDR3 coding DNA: TGTGCCAGCAGCCCCGGACTATTCTTC.